The 12 T cell receptor beta chains below were found in one sample sequenced in a study of blood T cells in healthy people across ages. For the second PCR, which ran for about 7 to 11 cycles, a sample-barcoded 5' primer and a J-beta primer mix were used. TCRdb re-analysed the 5' RACE reads in MiXCR, keeping a single row per CDR3 protein. Among roughly 700,000 distinct CDR3 sequences, approximately 29% were seen once, and the ten largest hold over 15%. The sequenced material came from blood. Source of these receptors: a woman older than 75 in good health.

Concerning this clonotype itself: A read error may produce the germline difference seen at one junction end. The CDR3 DNA follows: TGTGCCGGCAGTTTAACAGGGAATGGCTACACCTTC. This sequence encodes CAGSLTGNGYTF. The chain uses TRBV6-1 and TRBJ1-2; D possibly corresponds to TRBD1 (6 bases). The germline V gene encodes CDR1 MNHNS and CDR2 SASEGT. CDR3 length: 12 residues.

This clonotype has at least ten counts. The V gene is TRBV12-3 or TRBV12-4, the J gene TRBJ2-2; the match to TRBD1 covers 10 bases. The CDR3 is 15 residues long. Unmatched junction bases numbered 6, after V lost 6 bases and J lost 5 bases. The DNA for the CDR3 is TGTGCCAGCAGCCTTCGGACAGGGGGAACCGGGGAGCTGTTTTTT. Protein: CASSLRTGGTGELFF.

This clonotype showed up just a few times. The chain employs TRBV6-5 and TRBJ2-2, with D possibly being TRBD1 or TRBD2 (6 bases each). V dropped 7 bases and J dropped 8 bases, with 14 bases sitting between them. Germline assignment: CDR1 MNHEY and CDR2 SVGAGI. There are 13 residues in the CDR3. The CDR3 coding sequence is TGTGCCAGCACAAGAGGGGGGCAAGGGGAGCTGTTTTTT. Its translation: CASTRGGQGELFF.

This clonotype came up many times. This chain connects TRBV7-2 to TRBJ2-7; TRBD2 matches 13 bases. Trimming cost V 3 bases and J 2 bases; bases outside gene matches: 10. This CDR3 has 18 amino acids. CDR1 is SGHTA and CDR2 is FQGNSA in the germline V gene. The CDR3 spells CASSLNSGTSGDTYEQYF. DNA of the CDR3: TGTGCCAGCAGCTTGAACTCCGGGACTAGCGGGGATACCTACGAGCAGTACTTC.

This clonotype has at least ten counts. V is TRBV5-1 and J is TRBJ2-3, with D unresolved. In germline, CDR1 is SGHRS, CDR2 YFSETQ. The CDR3 covers 15 residues. Trimming removed 0 bases from V and 1 base from J, with 9 bases in between. CDR3 coding DNA: TGCGCCAGCAGCTTGGACGGGCTTCGCACAGATACGCAGTATTTT. Translation: CASSLDGLRTDTQYF. Using reference TRBV5-1 and TRBJ2-3 for the parts outside the CDR3, the full variable domain is KAGVTQTPRYLIKTRGQQVTLSCSPISGHRSVSWYQQTPGQGLQFLFEYFSETQRNKGNFPGRFSGRQFSNSRSEMNVSTLELGDSALYLCASSLDGLRTDTQYFGPGTRLTVL.

This clonotype has a count of ten or more. V and J are TRBV7-9 and TRBJ2-6; D gene ambiguous. Per germline, CDR1 SEHNR and CDR2 FQNEAQ (reference sequence). The CDR3 is made up of 18 amino acids. The V and J ends lost 4 bases and 0 bases respectively, with 16 bases between them. The CDR3 DNA sequence: TGTGCCAGCAGCTCTATTTGGCAACAGCTCTCTGGGGCCAACGTCCTGACTTTC. Translated: CASSSIWQQLSGANVLTF.

This clonotype occurred a few times. This chain connects TRBV20-1 to TRBJ1-1; the D gene is possibly TRBD1 (5 bases). Germline CDR1 is DFQATT and CDR2 is SNEGSKA (reference sequence). The CDR3 length is 15 residues. The V end was cut by 0 bases, the J end by 6 bases, with 17 bases between. This CDR3 is CSARDGARANAEAFF. Written as DNA, the CDR3 is TGCAGTGCTAGAGATGGAGCCAGGGCGAATGCTGAAGCTTTCTTT.

This clonotype was observed many times. In DNA form, the CDR3 reads TGCGCCAGCAGCCAAGAGACAGGGACCTACGAGCAGTACTTC. As protein: CASSQETGTYEQYF. This chain uses TRBV4-1 with TRBJ2-7; 7 positions agree with TRBD1. V gave up 0 bases and J gave up 2 bases; unmatched junction bases: 1. The germline V gene encodes CDR1 MGHRA and CDR2 YSYEKL. This CDR3 has 14 amino acids.

This clonotype has at least ten counts. This chain joins TRBV4-2 and TRBJ2-7, with D possibly TRBD1 on 6 matching bases. Per the germline V gene, CDR1 is LGHNA and CDR2 is YNFKEQ. Between the trimmed V and J ends, which lost 6 bases and 6 bases, there was a span of 15 bases. The CDR3 contains 13 residues. The DNA of the CDR3 is TGTGCCAGCAGTAAAGAACAGGGTGCCGAGCAGTACTTC. Translated, it gives CASSKEQGAEQYF.

The chain joins TRBV30 to TRBJ1-5, with D uncertain. V was pared by 0 bases and J by 7 bases, with 10 bases between. The V gene's germline CDR1 is GTSNPN and CDR2 SVGIG (reference sequence). The CDR3 has 13 amino acids. The CDR3 region has the DNA TGTGCCTGGAGTGTATCGGCGGTGCAGCCCCAGCATTTT. Its protein is CAWSVSAVQPQHF.

Only a few counts were recorded for this clonotype. A much bigger clone sits one base away, suggesting this may be a read error. The chain combines TRBV5-1 with TRBJ2-5; 8 bases map to TRBD1. The CDR3 is 13 amino acids. CDR1 SGHRS and CDR2 YFSETQ come from the germline V gene. The V gene end was trimmed by 3 bases and the J gene end by 11 bases; junction bases not matched to a gene: 9. The CDR3 bases are TGCGCCAGCAGCTGGGGACAGGTTCGGGAGCAGTACTTC. Protein: CASSWGQVREQYF.

This clonotype was detected a few times. The chain has TRBV6-5 and TRBJ1-1; 7 bases fit TRBD1. The CDR3 loop spans 13 amino acids. Germline CDR1 and CDR2: MNHEY and SVGAGI. V lost 0 bases to trimming and J lost 9 bases; unmatched junction nucleotides: 4. In DNA form, the CDR3 reads TGTGCCAGCAGTTACTCGAGGAGGGGGCAAGCTTTCTTT. Its translation is CASSYSRRGQAFF.